This TCR beta chain was found in a study of blood T cell repertoires in COVID-19. On the study more broadly: Some COVID-19 samples were acute and others convalescent; all came from the United States, Italy and Spain. In each case, the material was cDNA or gDNA derived from T cells, B-cell-depleted T cells, or PBMCs.

The length of the CDR3 is 15 residues. Germline CDR1 SGHDN, CDR2 FVKESK. After removal of 4 bases from V and 3 bases from J, the junction contained 5 bases not matched to a gene. Per the original data handling: How many nucleated cells were present was estimated from reference gene primer amplification. Assay: immunoSEQ multiplex PCR; the TCRdb copy retains only in-frame clones and omits some. V, J and clone size reflect that table, while D and trimming were determined from the DNA. The table has some 80,000 clones, around 76% seen once. The sample was peripheral blood. The genes are TRBV14 and TRBJ1-1; 10 positions match TRBD1. The TCR was taken from a woman aged 80 or over with active or convalescent COVID-19. The CDR3 DNA follows: TGTGCCAGCAGCCTTAGGACAGGGGGATACACTGAAGCTTTCTTT. Translated, it gives CASSLRTGGYTEAFF.